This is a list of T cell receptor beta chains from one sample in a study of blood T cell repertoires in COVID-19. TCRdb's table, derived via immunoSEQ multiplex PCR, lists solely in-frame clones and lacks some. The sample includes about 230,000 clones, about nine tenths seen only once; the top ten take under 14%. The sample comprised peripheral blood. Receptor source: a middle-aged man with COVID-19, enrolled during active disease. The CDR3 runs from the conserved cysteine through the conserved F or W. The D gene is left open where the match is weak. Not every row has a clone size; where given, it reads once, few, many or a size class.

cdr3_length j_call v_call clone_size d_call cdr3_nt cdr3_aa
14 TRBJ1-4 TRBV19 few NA TGTGCCAGTACCCCAGGACAGCTTAATGAAAAACTGTTTTTT CASTPGQLNEKLFF
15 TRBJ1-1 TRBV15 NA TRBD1 TGTGCCACCAGCAAAACAGGGGGCAAGAACACTGAAGCTTTCTTT CATSKTGGKNTEAFF
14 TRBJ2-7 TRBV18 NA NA TGTGCCAGCTCACCATGGCGGGAAGCCTACGAGCAGTACTTC CASSPWREAYEQYF
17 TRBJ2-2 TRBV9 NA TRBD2 TGTGCCAGCAGCCACTTACCGCGGGGGGGCTTTACCGGGGAGCTGTTTTTT CASSHLPRGGFTGELFF
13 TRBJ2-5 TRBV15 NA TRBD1 TGTGCCGTAGGGACAGGGGGCCAAGAGACCCAGTACTTC CAVGTGGQETQYF
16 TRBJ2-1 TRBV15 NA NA TGTGCCACCAGCAGGAAGACGGTACTAGTTGACAATGAGCAGTTCTTC CATSRKTVLVDNEQFF
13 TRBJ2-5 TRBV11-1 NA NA TGTGCCAGCAGGCGGCCGGGGGAAGAGACCCAGTACTTC CASRRPGEETQYF
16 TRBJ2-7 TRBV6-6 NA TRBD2 TGTGCCAGCAGTTACGCAACTAGCGGGGAACTCTACGAGCAGTACTTC CASSYATSGELYEQYF
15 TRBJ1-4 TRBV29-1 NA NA TGCAGCGTTGTGGTCGGGGACTCAACTAATGAAAAACTGTTTTTT CSVVVGDSTNEKLFF
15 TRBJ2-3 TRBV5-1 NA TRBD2 TGCGCCAGCAGCTTGGGGACTAGCCTGGCGGATACGCAGTATTTT CASSLGTSLADTQYF
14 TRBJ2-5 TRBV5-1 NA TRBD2 TGCGCCAGCAGCTTGGGCAGGGAGGGAGAGACCCAGTACTTC CASSLGREGETQYF
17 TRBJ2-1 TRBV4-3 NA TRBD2 TGCGCCAGCAGCCAAATCCGGGGCGGGGGTTGGTACAATGAGCAGTTCTTC CASSQIRGGGWYNEQFF
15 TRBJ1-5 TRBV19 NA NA TGTGCCAGTAAGGAGGGCCCGAATAGCAATCAGCCCCAGCATTTT CASKEGPNSNQPQHF
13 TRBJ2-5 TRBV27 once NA TGTGCCAGCAGTGCCAGGGGCCAAGAGACCCAGTACTTC CASSARGQETQYF
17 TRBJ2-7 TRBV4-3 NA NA TGCGCCAGCAGCCAGTTATACAGGAGAAGGAGCTCCTACGAGCAGTACTTC CASSQLYRRRSSYEQYF
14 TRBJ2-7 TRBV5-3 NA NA TGTGCCAGAAGCCCTACAGGGATCCCCTACGAGCAGTACTTC CARSPTGIPYEQYF
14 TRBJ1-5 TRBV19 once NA TGTGCCAGTAGTATTGCAGTTATGAATCAGCCCCAGCATTTT CASSIAVMNQPQHF
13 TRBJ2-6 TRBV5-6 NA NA TGTGCCAGCAGCGCCGGGGGGGCCAACGTCCTGACTTTC CASSAGGANVLTF
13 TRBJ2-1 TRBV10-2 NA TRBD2 TGCGCCAGCTTAATAGCGGGGGCGGATGAGCAGTTCTTC CASLIAGADEQFF
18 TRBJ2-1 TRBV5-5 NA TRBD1 TGTGCCAGCACCAAATTATACCGGGACAGGGTCTTATCGGTCGAGCAGTTCTTC CASTKLYRDRVLSVEQFF
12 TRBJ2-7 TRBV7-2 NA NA TGTGCCAGCAGTCAACAGGGCCACGAGCAGTACTTC CASSQQGHEQYF
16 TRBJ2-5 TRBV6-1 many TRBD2 TGTGCCAGCAGTGACGCGGGGCGGGGGGCGGGGGAGACCCAGTACTTC CASSDAGRGAGETQYF
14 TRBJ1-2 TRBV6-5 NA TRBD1 TGTGCCAGCAGCCGACGCGGGACAGGGGACGGCTACACCTTC CASSRRGTGDGYTF
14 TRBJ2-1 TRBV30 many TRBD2 TGTGCCTGGAGTAGTATTGGCGGGGGGTATGAGCAGTTCTTC CAWSSIGGGYEQFF
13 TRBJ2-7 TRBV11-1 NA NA TGTGCCAGCAGCTTAGACAGAACCTACGAGCAGTACTTC CASSLDRTYEQYF
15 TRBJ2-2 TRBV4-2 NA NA TGTGCCAGCAGCCTATATGCAGCGAACACCGGGGAGCTGTTTTTT CASSLYAANTGELFF
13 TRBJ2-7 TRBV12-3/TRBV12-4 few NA TGTGCCAGCAGTTTCGACAGCTCCTACGAGCAGTACTTC CASSFDSSYEQYF
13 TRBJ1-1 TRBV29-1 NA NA TGCAGCGTTCAACAGGTGATGAACACTGAAGCTTTCTTT CSVQQVMNTEAFF
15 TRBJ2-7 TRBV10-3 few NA TGTGCCATCAAACTCGCGGCAAGGCCGGAGTCCGAGCAGTACTTC CAIKLAARPESEQYF
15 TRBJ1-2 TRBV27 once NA TGTGCCAGCAGCCCGGGTTTTTACGGCAACTATGGCTACACCTTC CASSPGFYGNYGYTF
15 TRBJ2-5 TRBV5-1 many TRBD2 TGCGCCAGCAGCCAGTCGGGACTAGCAGGAGAGACCCAGTACTTC CASSQSGLAGETQYF
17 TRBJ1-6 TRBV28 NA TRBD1 TGTGCCAGCAGTCCACCACTAACCGGGACAGAGGATTCACCCCTCCACTTT CASSPPLTGTEDSPLHF
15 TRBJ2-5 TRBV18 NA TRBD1 TGTGCCAGCTCACCCGGCGGGACAGGCGAAGAGACCCAGTACTTC CASSPGGTGEETQYF
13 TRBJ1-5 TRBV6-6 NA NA TGTGCCAGCAGTACTCAGGGTTTTCAGCCCCAGCATTTT CASSTQGFQPQHF
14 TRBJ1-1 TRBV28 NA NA TGTGCCAGCAGTCAACAGGGACTGAACACTGAAGCTTTCTTT CASSQQGLNTEAFF
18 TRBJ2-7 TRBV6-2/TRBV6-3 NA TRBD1 TGTGCCAGCAGTCGCGTGGGGACAGGTAAAATATTCCCCTACGAGCAGTACTTC CASSRVGTGKIFPYEQYF
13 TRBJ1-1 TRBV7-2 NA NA TGTGCCAGCAGCCCGGGGATGAACACTGAAGCTTTCTTT CASSPGMNTEAFF
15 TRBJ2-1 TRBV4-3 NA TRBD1 TGCGCCAGCAGCCAATCGGGACAGGGGGACAATGAGCAGTTCTTC CASSQSGQGDNEQFF
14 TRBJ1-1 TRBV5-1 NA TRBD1 TGCGCCAGCAGCCCCAGGGGGGACGGCACTGAAGCTTTCTTT CASSPRGDGTEAFF
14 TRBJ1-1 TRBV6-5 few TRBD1 TGTGCCAGCAAACTCTCAGGGGGAAACACTGAAGCTTTCTTT CASKLSGGNTEAFF